Presented here are 22 T cell receptor beta chains from one specimen sequenced in a study of blood T cell repertoires in COVID-19. Produced via immunoSEQ multiplex PCR; TCRdb's table is partial and in-frame only. The sample shows roughly 63,000 clones, over 75% of them seen only once. Sequences were obtained from peripheral blood. These receptor sequences come from a human donor in a cohort sampled during active COVID-19.

The rearrangement joins TRBV10-3 to TRBJ2-5; TRBD2 matches at 15 bases. The V gene end was trimmed by 5 bases and the J gene end by 5 bases; junction bases not matched to a gene: 6. The CDR3 runs 16 residues. The germline V gene has CDR1 ENHRY and CDR2 SYGVKD. This CDR3 is CAISSTGTSGRETQYF. In DNA form, the CDR3 reads TGTGCCATCAGTAGTACCGGGACTAGCGGGAGGGAGACCCAGTACTTC.

This clone appeared a few times. This chain links TRBV7-2 with TRBJ1-2; TRBD1 agrees at 8 bases. CDR3 length: 13 residues. V lost 3 bases and J lost 6; bases outside the gene matches: 3. The germline V gene encodes CDR1 SGHTA and CDR2 FQGNSA. CDR3 bases: TGTGCCAGCAGCTTTGACAGGGGACATGGCTACACCTTC. It encodes CASSFDRGHGYTF.

This chain uses TRBV7-2 with TRBJ1-2, with TRBD1 identical over 8 bases. The CDR3 consists of 15 residues. Per germline, CDR1 SGHTA and CDR2 FQGNSA. V lost 5 bases, J lost 4 bases, and 9 bases stayed unmatched. The CDR3 DNA sequence: TGTGCCAGCAGCCCCTGGACAGGGACGGTCTATGGCTACACCTTC. Its translation is CASSPWTGTVYGYTF.

The V call is TRBV6-6, the J call TRBJ1-3; D is unresolved. The CDR3 spans 13 residues. Germline lookup yields CDR1 MNHNY and CDR2 SVGAGI (reference sequence). V was cut by 7 bases and J by 0 bases, with 7 bases left in between. CDR3 sequence: CASKEDSGNTIYF. CDR3 bases: TGTGCCAGCAAAGAGGACTCTGGAAACACCATATATTTT.

The chain joins TRBV2 to TRBJ2-6; D unresolved. The CDR3 loop spans 14 amino acids. Trimming removed 6 bases from V and 1 base from J, with 7 bases in between. Germline V lookup: CDR1 SNHLY, CDR2 FYNNEI. CDR3 sequence reads: CASRAGSGANVLTF. The CDR3 nucleotides are TGTGCCAGCAGAGCCGGTTCTGGGGCCAACGTCCTGACTTTC.

The gene calls are TRBV5-4 and TRBJ1-2, with TRBD1 matching 9 bases. This CDR3 region has 15 residues. Trimming cost V 2 bases and J 8 bases; bases outside gene matches: 10. CDR1 SGHNT and CDR2 YYREEE come from the germline V gene (reference sequence). This chain's CDR3 is CASSFGTGRLGGYTF. The CDR3 DNA reads TGTGCCAGCAGCTTCGGGACAGGGAGACTCGGCGGCTACACCTTC.

The chain joins TRBV11-2 to TRBJ1-2; the D is unclear. CDR1 SGHAT and CDR2 FQNNGV come from the germline V gene. Trimming stripped 5 bases from V and 12 bases from J, with 16 bases between. The length of the CDR3 is 12 residues. The CDR3 region has the DNA TGTGCCAGCAGCCTGGTAACGGGAATCGACACCTTC. Translating it yields CASSLVTGIDTF.

This clone was seen only once. The J gene is TRBJ1-2, the V gene TRBV5-1, with 7 bases that match TRBD1. The CDR3 consists of 16 residues. Germline assignment: CDR1 SGHRS and CDR2 YFSETQ. The V segment lost 2 bases and the J segment 7 bases; nucleotides outside the gene matches: 14. Written as DNA, the CDR3 is TGCGCCAGCAGCTTAGAATTTCTTCAGGGGACAGTTGGCTACACCTTC. It specifies CASSLEFLQGTVGYTF.

This chain joins TRBV28 and TRBJ1-5; D perhaps matches TRBD1 (5 bases). Trimming took 4 bases from V and 6 from J, leaving 16 bases between them. The CDR3 has 15 residues. The germline gives CDR1 MDHEN, CDR2 SYDVKM. The CDR3 reads CASSSPEGQGQPQHF. CDR3 sequence (DNA): TGTGCCAGCAGTTCGCCGGAGGGGCAGGGTCAGCCCCAGCATTTT.

In the case of this clone: At one boundary the junction diverges from the germline segment, which might be a read error. The CDR3 nucleotides are TGTGCCAGCAGTTTTTTGACTAGCGGGACACATTTC. It codes for CASSFLTSGTHF. The chain combines TRBV6-6 with TRBJ2-7; 11 bases line up with TRBD2. The CDR3 spans 12 residues. CDR1 and CDR2 from the germline V gene are MNHNY and SVGAGI (reference sequence).

The chain is built from TRBV5-1 and TRBJ2-5; a weak D match, TRBD2 (5 bases). Germline-derived CDR1 and CDR2 are SGHRS and YFSETQ. This CDR3 has 15 residues. Deletions cut 0 bases from V and 5 bases from J, with 14 bases between. The CDR3 DNA follows: TGCGCCAGCAGCTTGGTTTCCCTAGCTGGGGAGACCCAGTACTTC. This translates into CASSLVSLAGETQYF.

The chain uses TRBV11-2 and TRBJ1-6, with a tentative D call TRBD1 (5 bases). Germline V CDR1 and CDR2: SGHAT, FQNNGV. This CDR3 is 15 amino acids long. Trimming cost V 7 bases and J 7 bases, with 17 bases left between them. CDR3 nucleotides: TGTGCCAGCACCGACCTTGGACAACCAAATTCACCCCTCCACTTT. It specifies CASTDLGQPNSPLHF.

V and J are TRBV3-1 (or the pseudogene TRBV3-2) and TRBJ2-2, with 7 bases fitting TRBD2. CDR3 length: 17 residues. V dropped 4 bases and J dropped 4; count of bases not matched to a gene: 12. Germline CDR1 reads LGHDT; CDR2 reads YNNKEL (reference sequence). CDR3 DNA sequence: TGTGCCAGCAGCCTTAGGGGCGGGAGACGCGGCACCGGGGAGCTGTTTTTT. Its translation: CASSLRGGRRGTGELFF.

The J gene is TRBJ2-7, the V gene TRBV11-2; no clear D. The germline V gene encodes CDR1 SGHAT and CDR2 FQNNGV. The CDR3 contains 12 residues. The V gene lost 3 bases and the J gene lost 4 bases, with 7 bases spanning the gap. The chain's CDR3 is CASSFQWYEQYF. CDR3 sequence (DNA): TGTGCCAGCAGCTTCCAGTGGTACGAGCAGTACTTC.

The chain is built from TRBV28 and TRBJ1-2, with a weak D call TRBD1 (5 bases). The CDR3 consists of 14 residues. In germline, CDR1 is MDHEN, CDR2 SYDVKM. The germline V and J ends were trimmed by 4 bases and 6 bases, with 15 bases remaining between them. DNA of the CDR3: TGTGCCAGCAGTTCCCGGACAACACTTCATGGCTACACCTTC. Translated: CASSSRTTLHGYTF.

The chain links TRBV18 to TRBJ1-5; D uncertain. V was clipped by 5 bases and J by 7 bases, with 18 bases between them. The CDR3 spans 15 residues. Germline V gene lookup returns CDR1 KGHSH and CDR2 LQKENI. The CDR3 is CASSSTGITGQPQHF. DNA of the CDR3: TGTGCCAGCTCATCCACGGGAATTACCGGCCAGCCCCAGCATTTT.

This clone occurred a few times. The rearrangement links TRBV7-9 to TRBJ2-3; D remains ambiguous. This CDR3 is built from 11 residues. CDR1 is SEHNR, CDR2 FQNEAQ, per germline (reference sequence). The germline V and J ends were trimmed by 5 bases and 4 bases, with 4 bases remaining between them. The CDR3, as DNA: TGTGCCAGCAGCCACTCAGATACGCAGTATTTT. Translated, it gives CASSHSDTQYF.

This chain links TRBV5-4 with TRBJ2-5; 11 positions agree with TRBD2. The CDR3 runs 16 residues. Germline CDR1 and CDR2: SGHNT and YYREEE (reference sequence). V trimming: 3 bases; J trimming: 3 bases; junction bases outside the gene matches: 7. The CDR3 DNA is TGTGCCAGCAGCTCCCCGGGACTAGCGGTAAAAGAGACCCAGTACTTC. Translating it yields CASSSPGLAVKETQYF.

The rearrangement links TRBV4-1 to TRBJ2-2; 9 bases are shared with TRBD2. The CDR3 contains 17 residues. V trimming: 2 bases; J trimming: 2 bases; junction bases outside the gene matches: 6. The germline gives CDR1 MGHRA, CDR2 YSYEKL. CDR3 DNA sequence: TGCGCCAGCAGCCAACAGGGACTAGCTACAAACACCGGGGAGCTGTTTTTT. Translating it yields CASSQQGLATNTGELFF.

The chain has TRBV27 and TRBJ2-7; 8 bases are a match to TRBD2. CDR3 length: 13 amino acids. The V gene's germline CDR1 is MNHEY and CDR2 SMNVEV (reference sequence). J gave up 9 bases and V 5 bases, and 9 bases lay outside the gene matches. In nucleotides, the CDR3 is TGTGCCAGCAGTCCTCCAGCGGGGGCAAGGCAGTACTTC. Translation: CASSPPAGARQYF.

The V gene is TRBV2, the J gene TRBJ2-5, with a tentative D call TRBD1 (6 bases). This CDR3 has 14 amino acids. The germline V and J ends were trimmed by 1 base and 10 bases, with 16 bases remaining between them. Germline CDR1 and CDR2: SNHLY and FYNNEI. DNA of the CDR3: TGTGCCAGCAGTGAAGGGATCCAGGGGATGAGCCAGTACTTC. Amino acid sequence: CASSEGIQGMSQYF. The full variable domain, completed using reference TRBV2 and TRBJ2-5, is EPEVTQTPSHQVTQMGQEVILRCVPISNHLYFYWYRQILGQKVEFLVSFYNNEISEKSEIFDDQFSVERPDGSNFTLKIRSTKLEDSAMYFCASSEGIQGMSQYFGPGTRLLVL.

By proportion, this clone is medium-sized. The chain uses TRBV19 and TRBJ1-5; 9 positions agree with TRBD1. With 5 bases clipped from V and 4 bases from J, the junction kept 3 bases outside the gene matches. CDR1 and CDR2 from the germline V gene are LNHDA and SQIVND (reference sequence). The CDR3 runs 14 residues. The CDR3 is CASSLGQGNQPQHF. As DNA, the CDR3 is TGTGCCAGTAGTCTGGGACAGGGTAATCAGCCCCAGCATTTT.